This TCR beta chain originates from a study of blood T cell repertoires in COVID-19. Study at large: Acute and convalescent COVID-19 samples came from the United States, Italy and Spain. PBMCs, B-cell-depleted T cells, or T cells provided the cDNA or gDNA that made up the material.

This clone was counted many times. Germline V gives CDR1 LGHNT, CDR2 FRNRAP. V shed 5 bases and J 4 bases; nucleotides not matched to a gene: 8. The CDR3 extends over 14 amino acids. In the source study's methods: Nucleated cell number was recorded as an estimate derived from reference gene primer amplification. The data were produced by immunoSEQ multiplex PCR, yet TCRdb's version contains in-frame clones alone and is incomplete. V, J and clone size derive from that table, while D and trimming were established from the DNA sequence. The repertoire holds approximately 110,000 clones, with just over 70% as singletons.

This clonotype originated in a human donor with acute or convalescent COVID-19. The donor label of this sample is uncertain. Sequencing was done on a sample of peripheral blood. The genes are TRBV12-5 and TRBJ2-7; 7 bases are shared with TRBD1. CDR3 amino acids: CASGKATGSYEQYF. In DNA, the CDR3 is TGTGCTAGTGGTAAGGCGACAGGGAGTTACGAGCAGTACTTC.